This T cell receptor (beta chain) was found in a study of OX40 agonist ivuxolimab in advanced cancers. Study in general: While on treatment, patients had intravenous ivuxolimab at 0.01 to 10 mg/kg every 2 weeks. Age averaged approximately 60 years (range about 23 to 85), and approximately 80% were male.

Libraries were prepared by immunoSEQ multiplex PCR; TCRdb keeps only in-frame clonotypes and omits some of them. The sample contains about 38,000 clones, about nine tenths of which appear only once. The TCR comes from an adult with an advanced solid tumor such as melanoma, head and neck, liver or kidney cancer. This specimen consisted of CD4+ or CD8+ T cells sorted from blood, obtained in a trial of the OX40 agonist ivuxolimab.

The CDR3 DNA follows: TGTGCCAGCCTTCCCGGTCCGAACACTGAAGCTTTCTTT. This sequence encodes CASLPGPNTEAFF. This chain connects TRBV6-5 to TRBJ1-1; no definite D call. Per germline, CDR1 MNHEY and CDR2 SVGAGI. CDR3 length: 13 residues. The V end was cut by 8 bases, the J end by 1 base, with 11 bases between.